The 18 T cell receptor beta chains below were found in one sample sequenced in a study of T-cell reconstitution after alpha-beta-depleted transplantation in children. For TCRbeta, the library was prepared with unique molecular identifiers. In TCRdb, the PCR reads were re-called with MiXCR into one record per CDR3 protein. The repertoire holds hundreds of thousands of distinct CDR3 sequences, about 12% seen once, with over 5.5% in the top ten. Here the sequenced sample was PBMCs from the stem cell graft donor, taken from the stem cell graft. Receptor source: a human donor who donated a stem cell graft to a child with combined immunodeficiency.

The table lists this clonotype with a few counts. The J gene is TRBJ1-3, the V gene TRBV4-3; D is perhaps TRBD1 (6 bases). Trimming cost V 3 bases and J 0 bases, with 15 bases left between them. Germline V gives CDR1 LGHNA, CDR2 YSLEER. This CDR3 is 17 amino acids long. In DNA form, the CDR3 reads TGCGCCAGCAGCCATTACCTCAGGGGTGACTCTGGAAACACCATATATTTT. Its protein product is CASSHYLRGDSGNTIYF.

This chain joins TRBV3-1 and TRBJ2-7; 7 bases fit TRBD2. CDR3 length: 15 amino acids. The junction had 5 bases not matched to a gene; V was cut back by 1 base and J by 2 bases. Germline assignment: CDR1 LGHDT and CDR2 YNNKEL (reference sequence). This chain's CDR3 is CASSQGASGTYEQYF. The CDR3 coding sequence is TGTGCCAGCAGCCAAGGGGCTAGCGGTACCTACGAGCAGTACTTC.

The sample holds many counts of this clonotype. This chain joins TRBV29-1 and TRBJ2-1; 8 bases map to TRBD2. The V gene's germline CDR1 is SQVTM and CDR2 ANQGSEA. V dropped 4 bases and J dropped 7; count of bases not matched to a gene: 9. This CDR3 is built from 14 residues. The CDR3 sequence: CSVGASGFQNEQFF. CDR3 coding DNA: TGCAGCGTTGGGGCTAGCGGGTTTCAGAATGAGCAGTTCTTC.

V is TRBV5-1 and J is TRBJ2-7, with 12 bases that match TRBD2. Germline CDR1 SGHRS, CDR2 YFSETQ. The CDR3 extends over 15 amino acids. V lost 5 bases and J lost 2; bases outside the gene matches: 5. The CDR3 reads CASRPTSGSAYEQYF. The CDR3 DNA reads as TGCGCCAGCAGGCCGACTAGCGGGAGCGCCTACGAGCAGTACTTC.

This clonotype has at least ten counts. This rearrangement joins TRBV7-2 to TRBJ2-3, with 8 bases matching TRBD1. Germline CDR1 reads SGHTA; CDR2 reads FQGNSA. This CDR3 spans 15 amino acids. J was trimmed by 2 bases and V by 3 bases; bases with no gene match: 4. CDR3 region: CASSLGGQVTDTQYF. The CDR3 nucleotides read TGTGCCAGCAGCTTGGGGGGACAGGTCACAGATACGCAGTATTTT. Looking up the rest from reference TRBV7-2 and TRBJ2-3 gives the full variable domain: GAGVSQSPSNKVTEKGKDVELRCDPISGHTALYWYRQSLGQGLEFLIYFQGNSAPDKSGLPSDRFSAERTGGSVSTLTIQRTQQEDSAVYLCASSLGGQVTDTQYFGPGTRLTVL.

The chain employs TRBV6-1 and TRBJ2-2; D uncertain. CDR1 and CDR2 from the germline V gene are MNHNS and SASEGT. The CDR3 consists of 15 residues. V shed 2 bases and J shed 3 bases, with 10 bases lying between them. The CDR3 spells CASSETPWDTGELFF. In DNA, the CDR3 is TGTGCCAGCAGTGAAACTCCGTGGGACACCGGGGAGCTGTTTTTT.

The chain carries TRBV4-3 and TRBJ2-3; TRBD2 aligns across 10 bases. The ends lost 2 bases at V and 2 bases at J; junction bases unmatched: 13. The CDR3 contains 19 residues. Germline V gene sequence: CDR1 LGHNA, CDR2 YSLEER. The CDR3 nucleotides read TGCGCCAGCAGCCAAATGGGGCTAGCGGGGGTGACCCTCACAGATACGCAGTATTTT. Amino acid sequence: CASSQMGLAGVTLTDTQYF.

The sample holds many counts of this clonotype. This chain uses TRBV27 with TRBJ2-3; D is perhaps TRBD2 (6 bases). The CDR3 covers 15 residues. V was shortened by 2 bases and J by 6 bases, with 15 bases between the two germline ends. CDR1 and CDR2 (germline): MNHEY, SMNVEV (reference sequence). The CDR3 DNA sequence: TGTGCCAGCAGTTTAGGGGGACTGGTACTGGATACGCAGTATTTT. It codes for CASSLGGLVLDTQYF.

This clonotype was seen only a few times. CDR3: CASSQSGTGYETQYF. In nucleotides, the CDR3 is TGTGCCAGCAGCCAATCCGGGACAGGGTACGAGACCCAGTACTTC. The chain is built from TRBV14 and TRBJ2-5, with 9 bases identical to TRBD1. The CDR3 totals 15 residues. V lost 2 bases and J lost 5; bases outside the gene matches: 6. Per germline, CDR1 SGHDN and CDR2 FVKESK.

This clonotype was counted many times. The genes are TRBV29-1 and TRBJ2-5; 9 bases are shared with TRBD2. The germline gives CDR1 SQVTM, CDR2 ANQGSEA. J gave up 5 bases and V 4 bases, and 5 bases lay outside the gene matches. The CDR3 is made up of 13 amino acids. In nucleotides, the CDR3 is TGCAGCGTTGGTGCGGGGGGGACCGAGACCCAGTACTTC. Translation gives CSVGAGGTETQYF.

This clonotype was counted at least ten times. The chain is built from TRBV5-1 and TRBJ2-5, with D perhaps being TRBD1 or TRBD2 (5 bases each). The germline CDR1 and CDR2 sequences are SGHRS and YFSETQ. Trimming shortened V by 2 bases and J by 2 bases, and 13 bases separated the two germline ends. The length of the CDR3 is 15 residues. The CDR3 is CASSLAGTRQETQYF. The CDR3 DNA sequence: TGCGCCAGCAGCTTAGCCGGGACCAGACAAGAGACCCAGTACTTC.

This clonotype turned up a few times. The chain uses TRBV12-3 or TRBV12-4 and TRBJ2-7, with D possibly matching TRBD2 (6 bases). The CDR3 is 14 amino acids. V was trimmed by 8 bases and J by 0 bases, leaving 14 bases between them. CDR3: CASRERAHSYEQYF. The CDR3 nucleotides are TGTGCCAGCCGGGAGCGGGCCCACTCCTACGAGCAGTACTTC.

This clonotype has more than one count but fewer than ten. At one end the junction does not follow the germline gene, possibly because of a read error. V gene TRBV5-6 combines with J gene TRBJ2-5, with D unresolved. This CDR3 contains 13 residues. From germline, CDR1 is SGHDT and CDR2 YYEEEE. CDR3 sequence reads: CASSLVAQEAQYF. In nucleotides, the CDR3 is TGTGCCAGCAGCTTGGTCGCACAAGAGGCCCAGTACTTC.

A few counts support this clonotype. The V gene is TRBV3-1, the J gene TRBJ2-3; unclear D gene. V lost 0 bases and J 3 bases, leaving 10 bases between the germline ends. This CDR3 has 15 amino acids. Germline CDR1 LGHDT, CDR2 YNNKEL (reference sequence). CDR3 sequence: CASSQDSSRTDTQYF. The CDR3, as DNA: TGTGCCAGCAGCCAAGACTCCTCACGGACAGATACGCAGTATTTT.

The chain uses TRBV24-1 and TRBJ2-2, with D perhaps TRBD1 (5 bases). CDR1 and CDR2 from the germline V gene are KGHDR and SFDVKD. V was trimmed by 0 bases and J by 6 bases, leaving 10 bases between them. The CDR3 is 15 amino acids. In DNA form, the CDR3 reads TGTGCCACCAGTGATTTGGGCAGGGAATCCGGGGAGCTGTTTTTT. This gives the protein CATSDLGRESGELFF.

The chain recombines TRBV7-2 with TRBJ2-5, with 7 bases lining up with TRBD1. The V gene end was trimmed by 4 bases and the J gene end by 5 bases; junction bases not matched to a gene: 13. From germline, CDR1 is SGHTA and CDR2 FQGNSA. The CDR3 contains 16 residues. CDR3 residues: CASSSPLQGLGETQYF. The DNA for the CDR3 is TGTGCCAGCAGCTCGCCATTACAGGGGTTGGGGGAGACCCAGTACTTC.

This clonotype was counted a few times. V is TRBV9 and J is TRBJ2-2; D ambiguous. Per the germline V gene, CDR1 is SGDLS and CDR2 is YYNGEE. V shed 0 bases and J shed 0 bases, with 9 bases lying between them. The CDR3 is made up of 16 amino acids. The DNA for the CDR3 is TGTGCCAGCAGCGTAGGTAGTCCGGCGAACACCGGGGAGCTGTTTTTT. Its protein product is CASSVGSPANTGELFF.

This clonotype occurred many times. The chain joins TRBV14 to TRBJ2-7, with D possibly TRBD2 on 6 matching bases. The CDR3 extends over 16 amino acids. V shed 1 base and J shed 2 bases, with 15 bases lying between them. Germline V gives CDR1 SGHDN, CDR2 FVKESK. CDR3 nucleotides: TGTGCCAGCAGCCAAGGGGGCGGACGGGGGACCTACGAGCAGTACTTC. This translates into CASSQGGGRGTYEQYF.